This is a list of T cell receptor beta chains from one sample in a study of identical twins. TCRdb recomputed calls from the 5' RACE reads with MiXCR, one row per CDR3 protein. Among some 590,000 distinct CDR3 sequences, roughly 9.9% were seen once, and the ten largest hold 2.5% to 3.5%. The same sample was also used in a study of yellow fever vaccine responses in identical twins.

The specimen sequenced was PBMCs. Source of these receptors: a woman under 30 in good health. CDR3s include the opening cysteine and the closing phenylalanine or tryptophan. D genes are given only for firm matches. For some rows the clone size is stated as once, few or many, or as a class when expanded; others skip it.

J gene | V gene | clone size | D gene | CDR3 DNA | CDR3 protein
TRBJ1-3 | TRBV10-3 | many | . | TGTGCCAGCGGCAGGGCTGGAAACACCATATATTTT | CASGRAGNTIYF
TRBJ2-7 | TRBV5-8 | few | TRBD2 | TGTGCCAGCAGCCGAAGGACTAGCGGGGGTTACGAGCAGTACTTC | CASSRRTSGGYEQYF
TRBJ2-1 | TRBV6-2/TRBV6-3 | many | TRBD1 | TGTGCCAGCAGTGCGACAGGGTTGGGTGAGCAGTTCTTC | CASSATGLGEQFF
TRBJ1-1 | TRBV7-6 | . | . | TGTGCCAGCAGCCTGGGGGCTTCGGGCACTGAAGCTTTCTTT | CASSLGASGTEAFF
TRBJ2-3 | TRBV27 | many | . | TGTGCCAGCAGTTTAGTTTGGAGACGGTATTTT | CASSLVWRRYF
TRBJ2-7 | TRBV29-1 | many | TRBD2 | TGCAGCGTTACCGGGAGGCTGGTCTACGAGCAGTACTTC | CSVTGRLVYEQYF
TRBJ1-5 | TRBV27 | . | TRBD1 | TGTGCCAGCGGAGCCGGGACAGGGTTGGATCAGCCCCAGCATTTT | CASGAGTGLDQPQHF
TRBJ2-7 | TRBV6-2/TRBV6-3 | many | . | TGTGCCAGCAGTTACTTAATTTTCTACGAGCAGTACTTC | CASSYLIFYEQYF
TRBJ1-5 | TRBV28 | . | TRBD1 | TGTGCCAGCAGTTTAAGGACCGGGACAGGGAATCAGCCCCAGCATTTT | CASSLRTGTGNQPQHF
TRBJ1-2 | TRBV29-1 | many | . | TGCAGCGTTGACGGGGGGCGGTATGGCTACACCTTC | CSVDGGRYGYTF
TRBJ1-4 | TRBV28 | . | . | TGTGCCAGTGGAGGGAACAGGGAAAAACTGTTTTTT | CASGGNREKLFF
TRBJ1-1 | TRBV6-1 | . | . | TGTGCCAGCCTCTTAACCCGGAACACTGAAGCTTTCTTT | CASLLTRNTEAFF
TRBJ2-1 | TRBV27 | . | . | TGTGCCAGCAGTCCGCAAGAGAAGCAGATGTGGCGGTTCTTC | CASSPQEKQMWRFF
TRBJ2-1 | TRBV5-5 | . | TRBD2 | TGTGCCAGCAGCACACTAGCGGGGCTCTCCTACAATGAGCAGTTCTTC | CASSTLAGLSYNEQFF
TRBJ1-5 | TRBV2 | . | . | TGTGCCAGCAGTGATAACACTAGCAATCAGCCCCAGCATTTT | CASSDNTSNQPQHF
TRBJ2-5 | TRBV15 | few | . | TGTGCCACCAGCAGGATACAAGAGACCCAGTACTTC | CATSRIQETQYF
TRBJ2-1 | TRBV3-1 | few | . | TGTGCCAGCAGCCAAGAGGCCTGGGCCAATGAGCAGTTCTTC | CASSQEAWANEQFF
TRBJ2-2 | TRBV6-5 | few | . | TGTGCCAGCAGTTACGGCGCCATGGGGGAGCTGTTTTTT | CASSYGAMGELFF
TRBJ2-2 | TRBV9 | few | . | TGTGCCAGCAGCGTGGAGTGGGGTGCCGGGGCCGGGGAGCTGTTTTTT | CASSVEWGAGAGELFF
TRBJ1-1 | TRBV29-1 | many | TRBD1 | TGCAGCGTTGAACCGACAGGGCGGGGAACTGAAGCTTTCTTT | CSVEPTGRGTEAFF
TRBJ2-7 | TRBV14 | many | . | TGTGCCAGCAGCCAAGAAACAAGAAGCTACGAGCAGTACTTC | CASSQETRSYEQYF
TRBJ1-1 | TRBV5-5 | few | . | TGTGCCAGCTTAAAGGGGTTTGAGACTGAAGCTTTCTTT | CASLKGFETEAFF
TRBJ2-3 | TRBV11-2 | . | . | TGTGCCAGCACCCCAGGTCGGGACGCGATAAATACGCAGTATTTT | CASTPGRDAINTQYF
TRBJ1-2 | TRBV28 | many | TRBD1 | TGTGCCAGCAGCAAGGGACAGGGGAACTATGGCTACACCTTC | CASSKGQGNYGYTF
TRBJ2-7 | TRBV6-5 | . | . | TGTGCCAGCAGTTACTCGTCTTCCCACGAGCAGTACTTC | CASSYSSSHEQYF
TRBJ2-7 | TRBV19 | few | TRBD2 | TGTGCCAGTAGTATGACTAGCGGGAGCACCGAGCAGTACTTC | CASSMTSGSTEQYF
TRBJ2-3 | TRBV29-1 | many | . | TGCAGCGCCCGAGCGGACCGTGCAGATACGCAGTATTTT | CSARADRADTQYF
TRBJ2-7 | TRBV28 | few | TRBD2 | TGTGCCAGCAGTTTAACTAGCGGGGGTCGCTCCTACGAGCAGTACTTC | CASSLTSGGRSYEQYF
TRBJ2-7 | TRBV24-1 | many | . | TGTGCCACCAGTGGAGAGGCTATTCAAGAGCAGTACTTC | CATSGEAIQEQYF
TRBJ2-7 | TRBV6-2/TRBV6-3 | few | TRBD2 | TGTGCCAGCAGTTACGAGCGGGGGCCCTACGAGCAGTACTTC | CASSYERGPYEQYF
TRBJ2-7 | TRBV7-2 | few | TRBD2 | TGTGCCAGCAGCCCCGGACTAGTAAGAGAGCAGTACTTC | CASSPGLVREQYF
TRBJ2-2 | TRBV27 | few | TRBD2 | TGTGCCAGCAGTTTAACTAGCGGGGGGCCAATAAACACCGGGGAGCTGTTTTTT | CASSLTSGGPINTGELFF
TRBJ2-7 | TRBV14 | many | . | TGTGCCAGCTCGGGGATCTCCTACGAGCAGTACTTC | CASSGISYEQYF
TRBJ1-1 | TRBV28 | many | . | TGTGCCAGCAGTTTTTGGTGGGCGGACAGATTGAACACTGAAGCTTTCTTT | CASSFWWADRLNTEAFF
TRBJ1-6 | TRBV27 | many | . | TGTGCCAGCAGTTTACGGGGAGATAATTCACCCCTCCACTTT | CASSLRGDNSPLHF
TRBJ2-5 | TRBV28 | few | . | TGTGCCAGCAGTTTCGGGGGTGTTCAGGAGACCCAGTACTTC | CASSFGGVQETQYF
TRBJ2-5 | TRBV7-9 | many | TRBD1 | TGTGCCAGCAGCTTAACCGGGACAGGAGAGACCCAGTACTTC | CASSLTGTGETQYF
TRBJ2-3 | TRBV20-1 | . | TRBD2 | TGCAGTGATTCTAGCGGGGGGGTATTGACAGATACGCAGTATTTT | CSDSSGGVLTDTQYF
TRBJ1-4 | TRBV6-1 | . | . | TGTGCCAGCAAAGGGTTAGGGCTAAATGAAAAACTGTTTTTT | CASKGLGLNEKLFF
TRBJ2-3 | TRBV29-1 | few | TRBD2 | TGCAGCGTTGTCGGGCGGGAGGGACGTTCAGATACGCAGTATTTT | CSVVGREGRSDTQYF
TRBJ2-3 | TRBV7-9 | many | . | TGTGCCAGCAGTACAGCTGGAGGGGTAGATACGCAGTATTTT | CASSTAGGVDTQYF
TRBJ2-3 | TRBV15 | . | . | TGTGCCACCAGCTCTTGGGGGACGGGAACAGATACGCAGTATTTT | CATSSWGTGTDTQYF
TRBJ2-1 | TRBV5-6 | many | TRBD1 | TGTGCCAGCAGCTTCGGGACAGGACACAATGAGCAGTTCTTC | CASSFGTGHNEQFF
TRBJ2-3 | TRBV5-1 | few | TRBD2 | TGCGCCAGCAGCCGCAGCGGGGCTGCAGATACGCAGTATTTT | CASSRSGAADTQYF
TRBJ2-1 | TRBV12-3/TRBV12-4 | many | . | TGTGCCAGCAGCCCTCAGGGTCTATCCTACAATGAGCAGTTCTTC | CASSPQGLSYNEQFF
TRBJ1-4 | TRBV7-2 | . | . | TGTGCCAGCAGCCCAGACGGGCGGCATGAAAAACTGTTTTTT | CASSPDGRHEKLFF
TRBJ2-1 | TRBV4-2 | . | TRBD2 | TGTGCCAGCAGCCCACCCCTAGCGGGAGGGGTCAATGAGCAGTTCTTC | CASSPPLAGGVNEQFF
TRBJ2-3 | TRBV21-1 | . | . | TGTGCCAGAAGGGGGGAGAACTATACGCAGTATTTT | CARRGENYTQYF